This is a list of T cell receptor beta chains from one sample in a study of cytomegalovirus exposure and HLA in healthy donors. The assay was immunoSEQ multiplex PCR, and TCRdb's table has in-frame clones only and misses some. The repertoire holds under 200,000 clones, with 80% to 90% as singletons. Sequencing was carried out using PBMCs. The origin of the receptors is a woman aged 18-35 years in good health and CMV-seronegative. Both conserved end residues are part of each CDR3. The D gene is left open where the match is weak. Clone size is not always given. Where it is, it says once, few, many or a class for expanded clones.

TRBV9	-	-	TRBJ1-2	TGTGCCAGCAGCGTAGCGGGGGGCCGTACCCTAGGTGGCTACACCTTC	CASSVAGGRTLGGYTF
TRBV10-3	few	TRBD1	TRBJ1-1	TGTGCCGCCAAGGACAGGGAGTGGATGAACACTGAAGCTTTCTTT	CAAKDREWMNTEAFF
TRBV5-4	-	-	TRBJ2-6	TGTGCCAGCAGCCTCCGTCCTAGCCTTATTACTGGGGCCAACGTCCTGACTTTC	CASSLRPSLITGANVLTF
TRBV5-1	-	-	TRBJ2-7	TGCGCCAGCAGCTTGCCCAACCTCACCGCAGGGGCCAGGTTCGAGCAGTACTTC	CASSLPNLTAGARFEQYF
TRBV27	-	TRBD1	TRBJ1-6	TGTGCCAGCAGCTACGACAGGGGGCATTCACCCCTCCACTTT	CASSYDRGHSPLHF
TRBV9	-	TRBD1	TRBJ1-5	TGTGCCAGCAGCGCAGGGACAGAATATCAGCCCCAGCATTTT	CASSAGTEYQPQHF
TRBV6-6	once	-	TRBJ2-2	TGTGCCAGCAGCTACGTCGCCGGGGAGCTGTTTTTT	CASSYVAGELFF
TRBV27	-	TRBD2	TRBJ2-3	TGTGCCAGCAGTTTAGTGTTGGCGGGAGGGGCGGATACGCAGTATTTT	CASSLVLAGGADTQYF
TRBV10-3	few	-	TRBJ1-1	TGTGCCATCCGGGGGGGTTCGGCCACTGAAGCTTTCTTT	CAIRGGSATEAFF
TRBV18	few	-	TRBJ1-5	TGTGCCAGCTCGCAACGATCTAACAGGGAAACCCCCCAGCATTTT	CASSQRSNRETPQHF
TRBV7-9	few	-	TRBJ2-7	TGTGCCAGCAGCTTGTACCCTACGACAGCAACCTACGAGCAGTACTTC	CASSLYPTTATYEQYF
TRBV4-2	-	-	TRBJ1-5	TGTGCCAGCAGCCAAGACAGGGCCAGCAATCAGCCCCAGCATTTT	CASSQDRASNQPQHF
TRBV10-2	-	TRBD1	TRBJ1-2	TGCGCCAGCAGTGAGTCGTGGGACAGGGTAAACTATGGCTACACCTTC	CASSESWDRVNYGYTF